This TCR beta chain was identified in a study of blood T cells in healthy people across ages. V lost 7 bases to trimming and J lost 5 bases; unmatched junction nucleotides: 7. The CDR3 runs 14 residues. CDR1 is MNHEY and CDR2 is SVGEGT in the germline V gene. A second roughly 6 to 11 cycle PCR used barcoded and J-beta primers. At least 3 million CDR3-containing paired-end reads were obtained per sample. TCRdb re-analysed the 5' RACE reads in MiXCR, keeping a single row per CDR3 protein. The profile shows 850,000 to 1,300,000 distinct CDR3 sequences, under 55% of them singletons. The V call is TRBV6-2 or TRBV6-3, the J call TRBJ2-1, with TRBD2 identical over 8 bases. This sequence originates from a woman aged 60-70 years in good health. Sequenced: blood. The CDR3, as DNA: TGTGCCAGCATTAGCGGGACTGAAAACAATGAGCAGTTCTTC. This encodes CASISGTENNEQFF.